One T cell receptor beta chain is described in this entry. The entry originates in a study of T-cell reconstitution after alpha-beta-depleted transplantation in children. For TCRbeta, the library was prepared with unique molecular identifiers. TCRdb re-called the PCR reads with MiXCR, one entry per CDR3 protein. In the table there are 600,000 to 700,000 distinct CDR3 sequences, approximately 16% of which are singletons. Trimming cost V 3 bases and J 2 bases; bases outside gene matches: 4. Germline V gene lookup returns CDR1 KGHDR and CDR2 SFDVKD. The CDR3 covers 15 residues. The input for sequencing was PBMCs from the stem cell graft donor, taken from the stem cell graft. This sequence joins TRBV24-1 and TRBJ2-3, with 7 bases identical to TRBD1. The TCR comes from a human donor who donated a stem cell graft to a child with acute myeloid leukemia. CDR3 coding DNA: TGTGCCACCAGTGATCAACAGGGGCTCACAGATACGCAGTATTTT. This translates into CATSDQQGLTDTQYF.